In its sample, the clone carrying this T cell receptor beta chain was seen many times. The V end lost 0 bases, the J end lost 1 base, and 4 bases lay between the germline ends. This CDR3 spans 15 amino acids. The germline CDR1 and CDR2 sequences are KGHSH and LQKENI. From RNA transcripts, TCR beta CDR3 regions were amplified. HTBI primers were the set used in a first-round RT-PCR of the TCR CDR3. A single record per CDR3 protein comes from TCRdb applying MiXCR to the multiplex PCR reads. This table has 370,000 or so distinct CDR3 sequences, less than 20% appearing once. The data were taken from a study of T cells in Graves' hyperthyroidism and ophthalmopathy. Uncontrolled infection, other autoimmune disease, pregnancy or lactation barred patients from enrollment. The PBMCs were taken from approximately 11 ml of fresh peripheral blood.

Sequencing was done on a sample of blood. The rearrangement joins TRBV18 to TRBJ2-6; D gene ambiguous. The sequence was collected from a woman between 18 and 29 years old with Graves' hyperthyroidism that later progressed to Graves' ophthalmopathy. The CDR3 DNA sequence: TGTGCCAGCTCACCACCCAGGTCTGGGGCCAACGTCCTGACTTTC. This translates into CASSPPRSGANVLTF.